Listed below are T cell receptor beta chains from one sample, sequenced in a study of siplizumab effects on memory and regulatory T cells. Profiling relied on immunoSEQ multiplex PCR, and the TCRdb table lists in-frame clones only, not all of them. There are 110,000 or so clones in the sample; more than 85% occur only once, and 0.25% to 0.35% lies in the top ten. Sequencing was done on a sample of CD4+ T cells sorted from blood. All receptors come from a human donor in good health. Both conserved end residues are part of each CDR3. A D gene is named only where the DNA matches it firmly. Not all rows give a size; the values are once, few, many and, for expanded clones, a class.

j_call: TRBJ2-4; v_call: TRBV29-1; clone_size: once; d_call: .; cdr3_nt: TGCAGCGTTCGGGCGGCCAAAAACATTCAGTACTTC; cdr3_aa: CSVRAAKNIQYF
j_call: TRBJ2-7; v_call: TRBV7-2; clone_size: .; d_call: .; cdr3_nt: TGTGCCAGCAGCTTAACTTGGGACACCGGATATTACGAGCAGTACTTC; cdr3_aa: CASSLTWDTGYYEQYF
j_call: TRBJ1-2; v_call: TRBV30; clone_size: once; d_call: .; cdr3_nt: TGTGCCTGGAATTTCTTTAACTATGGCTACACCTTC; cdr3_aa: CAWNFFNYGYTF
j_call: TRBJ1-2; v_call: TRBV6-5; clone_size: few; d_call: TRBD1; cdr3_nt: TGTGCCAGCAGTATAAGGACAGGGAGGGATGGCTACACCTTC; cdr3_aa: CASSIRTGRDGYTF
j_call: TRBJ2-4; v_call: TRBV11-2; clone_size: .; d_call: TRBD1; cdr3_nt: TGTGCCAGCAGTCTAGAGACAGGGAAAAACATTCAGTACTTC; cdr3_aa: CASSLETGKNIQYF
j_call: TRBJ1-5; v_call: TRBV30; clone_size: .; d_call: .; cdr3_nt: TGTGCCTGGAGTGTAGGAGGACTTAGCAATCAGCCCCAGCATTTT; cdr3_aa: CAWSVGGLSNQPQHF
j_call: TRBJ2-3; v_call: TRBV4-1; clone_size: .; d_call: TRBD2; cdr3_nt: TGCGCCAGCAGCCAAGGGAGTAGCGGGGCGGTAGATACGCAGTATTTT; cdr3_aa: CASSQGSSGAVDTQYF
j_call: TRBJ2-3; v_call: TRBV10-3; clone_size: .; d_call: .; cdr3_nt: TGTGCCATCTTGGAGGGTGGCACAGATACGCAGTATTTT; cdr3_aa: CAILEGGTDTQYF
j_call: TRBJ1-1; v_call: TRBV18; clone_size: .; d_call: .; cdr3_nt: TGTGCCAGCTCGTACAGGGTCGGGAACACTGAAGCTTTCTTT; cdr3_aa: CASSYRVGNTEAFF
j_call: TRBJ1-1; v_call: TRBV19; clone_size: .; d_call: .; cdr3_nt: TGTGCCAGCGCCGGGAGGGGGGGGAACACTGAAGCTTTCTTT; cdr3_aa: CASAGRGGNTEAFF
j_call: TRBJ2-2; v_call: TRBV27; clone_size: .; d_call: TRBD1; cdr3_nt: TGTGCCAGCAGTTTAACCCCCTGGGACAGTGTTGCGGGGGAGCTGTTTTTT; cdr3_aa: CASSLTPWDSVAGELFF
j_call: TRBJ1-1; v_call: TRBV9; clone_size: once; d_call: .; cdr3_nt: TGTGCCAGCAGCGTAGTTGGGGGGACCACTGAAGCTTTCTTT; cdr3_aa: CASSVVGGTTEAFF
j_call: TRBJ2-5; v_call: TRBV5-1; clone_size: .; d_call: .; cdr3_nt: TGCGCCAGCAGCTTGGGGGGCCGCCAAGAGACCCAGTACTTC; cdr3_aa: CASSLGGRQETQYF
j_call: TRBJ2-7; v_call: TRBV18; clone_size: .; d_call: TRBD1; cdr3_nt: TGTGCCAGCTCCCCAGCGGACAGGGTCTCCTACGAGCAGTACTTC; cdr3_aa: CASSPADRVSYEQYF
j_call: TRBJ2-1; v_call: TRBV7-2; clone_size: once; d_call: TRBD2; cdr3_nt: TGTGCCAGCAGCTTAGTGCCCTGGACTAGCTCCTACAATGAGCAGTTCTTC; cdr3_aa: CASSLVPWTSSYNEQFF
j_call: TRBJ2-7; v_call: TRBV27; clone_size: .; d_call: TRBD1; cdr3_nt: TGTGCCAGCAGTCCTTTGGGGACAGGGTCCTACGAGCAGTACTTC; cdr3_aa: CASSPLGTGSYEQYF
j_call: TRBJ2-7; v_call: TRBV6-1; clone_size: .; d_call: .; cdr3_nt: TGTGCCAGCAGGCGTGCCACTGGCGAGCAGTACTTC; cdr3_aa: CASRRATGEQYF
j_call: TRBJ2-5; v_call: TRBV6-1; clone_size: .; d_call: .; cdr3_nt: TGTGCCAGCAGTGACAGGGCGGAGGCCCAGTACTTC; cdr3_aa: CASSDRAEAQYF
j_call: TRBJ2-2; v_call: TRBV19; clone_size: .; d_call: TRBD2; cdr3_nt: TGTGCCAGTAGTACTAGCGGGGGCGGGGAGCTGTTTTTT; cdr3_aa: CASSTSGGGELFF
j_call: TRBJ2-3; v_call: TRBV10-1; clone_size: .; d_call: .; cdr3_nt: TGCGCCAGCAGTGAATCAGGGGAGATCACAGATACGCAGTATTTT; cdr3_aa: CASSESGEITDTQYF
j_call: TRBJ2-4; v_call: TRBV6-1; clone_size: .; d_call: .; cdr3_nt: TGTGCCAGCAGTGAACTTTGGATTCAGTACTTC; cdr3_aa: CASSELWIQYF
j_call: TRBJ1-3; v_call: TRBV11-2; clone_size: once; d_call: .; cdr3_nt: TGTGCCAGCAGCCCAGGCTACCGAAACACCATATATTTT; cdr3_aa: CASSPGYRNTIYF
j_call: TRBJ2-2; v_call: TRBV5-1; clone_size: .; d_call: TRBD1; cdr3_nt: TGCGCCAGCAGCTTGGCCCCGGGACAGGGGGCCGGGGAGCTGTTTTTT; cdr3_aa: CASSLAPGQGAGELFF
j_call: TRBJ2-3; v_call: TRBV14; clone_size: .; d_call: .; cdr3_nt: TGTGCCAGCAGCCAAGACCTTAAGGATACGCAGTATTTT; cdr3_aa: CASSQDLKDTQYF
j_call: TRBJ1-2; v_call: TRBV6-1; clone_size: .; d_call: .; cdr3_nt: TGTGCCAGCAGCCTCTCGGTGACTAACTATGGCTACACCTTC; cdr3_aa: CASSLSVTNYGYTF
j_call: TRBJ2-3; v_call: TRBV5-1; clone_size: .; d_call: .; cdr3_nt: TGCGCCAGCAGCTTGGGTAGGGGGACAGATACGCAGTATTTT; cdr3_aa: CASSLGRGTDTQYF
j_call: TRBJ2-5; v_call: TRBV6-6; clone_size: .; d_call: TRBD1; cdr3_nt: TGTGCCAGCAGTTATGGACAGGGCGGGAAAGAGACCCAGTACTTC; cdr3_aa: CASSYGQGGKETQYF
j_call: TRBJ1-5; v_call: TRBV23-1; clone_size: once; d_call: .; cdr3_nt: TGCGCCAGCAGTCACGACTGGGTGAGGGAAGGCAATCAGCCCCAGCATTTT; cdr3_aa: CASSHDWVREGNQPQHF
j_call: TRBJ1-4; v_call: TRBV18; clone_size: .; d_call: .; cdr3_nt: TGTGCCAGCTCACGTGGGGTATCGGGAGAAAAACTGTTTTTT; cdr3_aa: CASSRGVSGEKLFF
j_call: TRBJ1-6; v_call: TRBV18; clone_size: .; d_call: .; cdr3_nt: TGTGCCAGCTCACCTTCCGGAACAGCCGGCAATTCACCCCTCCACTTT; cdr3_aa: CASSPSGTAGNSPLHF
j_call: TRBJ2-7; v_call: TRBV27; clone_size: .; d_call: .; cdr3_nt: TGTGCCAGCAGTTTATTTGGCTCCCGGGACGAGCAGTACTTC; cdr3_aa: CASSLFGSRDEQYF
j_call: TRBJ1-2; v_call: TRBV30; clone_size: .; d_call: .; cdr3_nt: TGTGCCTGGAGTGTACACGGGACCCCCAGGGGCTACACCTTC; cdr3_aa: CAWSVHGTPRGYTF
j_call: TRBJ2-1; v_call: TRBV19; clone_size: .; d_call: TRBD2; cdr3_nt: TGTGCCACCAAGCGGCTAGCGGGGGTCCAAAGCTCCTACAATGAGCAGTTCTTC; cdr3_aa: CATKRLAGVQSSYNEQFF
j_call: TRBJ1-1; v_call: TRBV30; clone_size: .; d_call: .; cdr3_nt: TGTGCCTGGAGTGTACGAACGAACACTGAAGCTTTCTTT; cdr3_aa: CAWSVRTNTEAFF
j_call: TRBJ1-2; v_call: TRBV28; clone_size: once; d_call: .; cdr3_nt: TGTGCCAGCTGGCAGGGTCTAGTCTATGGCTACACCTTC; cdr3_aa: CASWQGLVYGYTF
j_call: TRBJ2-7; v_call: TRBV2; clone_size: .; d_call: TRBD2; cdr3_nt: TGTGCCAGCAGTTACGGGGCTAGCGGGGGTTCATCCTACGAGCAGTACTTC; cdr3_aa: CASSYGASGGSSYEQYF
j_call: TRBJ2-3; v_call: TRBV4-1; clone_size: few; d_call: .; cdr3_nt: TGCGCCAGCAGCCAAGATCCAGGAGATACGCAGTATTTT; cdr3_aa: CASSQDPGDTQYF
j_call: TRBJ1-1; v_call: TRBV10-2; clone_size: .; d_call: TRBD1; cdr3_nt: TGCGCCAGCGCGGGACAGGGGGCCCTGAACACTGAAGCTTTCTTT; cdr3_aa: CASAGQGALNTEAFF
j_call: TRBJ1-4; v_call: TRBV27; clone_size: .; d_call: .; cdr3_nt: TGTGCCAGCAGTTTCGGACAGACTAATGAAAAACTGTTTTTT; cdr3_aa: CASSFGQTNEKLFF
j_call: TRBJ1-1; v_call: TRBV4-1; clone_size: .; d_call: .; cdr3_nt: TGCGCCAGCAGCCCCATGGTCGGCGGTCAGGGCACTGAAGCTTTCTTT; cdr3_aa: CASSPMVGGQGTEAFF
j_call: TRBJ1-1; v_call: TRBV5-5; clone_size: .; d_call: .; cdr3_nt: TGTGCCAGCAGCTTACAGGGCCAGGGGACTGAAGCTTTCTTT; cdr3_aa: CASSLQGQGTEAFF
j_call: TRBJ2-5; v_call: TRBV5-4; clone_size: .; d_call: TRBD1; cdr3_nt: TGTGCCAGCAGCTCCGGGACAGGGTCGGAGACCCAGTACTTC; cdr3_aa: CASSSGTGSETQYF
j_call: TRBJ1-6; v_call: TRBV7-2; clone_size: .; d_call: TRBD1; cdr3_nt: TGTGCCAGCAGCGCCGGGACAGTAGTAAATTCACCCCTCCACTTT; cdr3_aa: CASSAGTVVNSPLHF
j_call: TRBJ2-7; v_call: TRBV28; clone_size: .; d_call: TRBD1; cdr3_nt: TGTGCCAGCAGTTTAAGAGGACAGGGGGCCTACGAGCAGTACTTC; cdr3_aa: CASSLRGQGAYEQYF
j_call: TRBJ1-2; v_call: TRBV28; clone_size: .; d_call: .; cdr3_nt: TGTGCCAGCAGCCCTGGGGGCGTAGCCTATGGCTACACCTTC; cdr3_aa: CASSPGGVAYGYTF
j_call: TRBJ2-7; v_call: TRBV7-2; clone_size: .; d_call: .; cdr3_nt: TGTGCCAGCAGCTTAGCGGACGGGGGATCCTACGAGCAGTACTTC; cdr3_aa: CASSLADGGSYEQYF
j_call: TRBJ2-2; v_call: TRBV6-4; clone_size: .; d_call: .; cdr3_nt: TGTGCCAGCAGTGACGGGTTCACCGGGGAGCTGTTTTTT; cdr3_aa: CASSDGFTGELFF
j_call: TRBJ1-4; v_call: TRBV11-2; clone_size: .; d_call: TRBD1; cdr3_nt: TGTGCCAGCAGCCAAACAGGGGTTGGTCGAGAAAAACTGTTTTTT; cdr3_aa: CASSQTGVGREKLFF
j_call: TRBJ1-1; v_call: TRBV11-2; clone_size: .; d_call: .; cdr3_nt: TGTGCCAGCAGCTTGTGGGAAGGAGCTACCCCGACTGAAGCTTTCTTT; cdr3_aa: CASSLWEGATPTEAFF